Listed here are 14 T cell receptor beta chains from one sample, sequenced in a study of blood T cell repertoires in COVID-19. Repertoires were generated with immunoSEQ multiplex PCR, while TCRdb's copy carries only in-frame clones and drops some. The sample has 95,000 to 150,000 clones, 84% seen once. Sequencing was done on a sample of PBMCs or T cells enriched from blood (not recorded which). Receptor source: a woman in her 30s who had recovered from COVID-19.

The chain combines TRBV7-2 with TRBJ2-5; 10 nucleotides align to TRBD2. The trim removed 8 bases at V and 6 bases at J, leaving 9 bases unmatched. This CDR3 region has 14 residues. Germline V lookup: CDR1 SGHTA, CDR2 FQGNSA. As DNA, the CDR3 is TGTGCCAGCCTAGCGGGAGAAGGCGGGAAGACCCAGTACTTC. Translation gives CASLAGEGGKTQYF.

This rearrangement joins TRBV4-1 to TRBJ2-7, with 10 positions matching TRBD1. Germline V lookup: CDR1 MGHRA, CDR2 YSYEKL. The length of the CDR3 is 13 residues. V lost 4 bases to trimming and J lost 6 bases; unmatched junction nucleotides: 3. CDR3 residues: CASSPGQGTEQYF. Here the CDR3 DNA reads TGCGCCAGCAGCCCGGGACAGGGGACCGAGCAGTACTTC.

The chain recombines TRBV18 with TRBJ1-1; possible D gene TRBD1, 6 bases. This CDR3 has 16 amino acids. Germline lookup yields CDR1 KGHSH and CDR2 LQKENI. V was pared by 5 bases and J by 0 bases, with 16 bases between. CDR3 sequence reads: CASSEPGQIMNTEAFF. In DNA, the CDR3 is TGTGCCAGCTCAGAGCCGGGACAAATCATGAACACTGAAGCTTTCTTT.

The chain links TRBV19 to TRBJ1-5; weak D call: TRBD1 (6 bases). The CDR3 is 15 amino acids. Germline CDR1 LNHDA, CDR2 SQIVND (reference sequence). Trimming took off 5 bases at V and 3 bases at J, with 14 bases between the two ends. The CDR3 coding sequence is TGTGCCAGTAGTCCCGTTTCAGGGGACAATCAGCCCCAGCATTTT. Residues: CASSPVSGDNQPQHF. The whole variable domain, remainder taken from reference TRBV19 and TRBJ1-5, is DGGITQSPKYLFRKEGQNVTLSCEQNLNHDAMYWYRQDPGQGLRLIYYSQIVNDFQKGDIAEGYSVSREKKESFPLTVTSAQKNPTAFYLCASSPVSGDNQPQHFGDGTRLSIL.

The chain joins TRBV28 to TRBJ2-7, with TRBD1 matching 7 bases. The CDR3 has 18 residues. The ends lost 1 base at V and 3 bases at J; junction bases unmatched: 15. Germline loops: CDR1 MDHEN, CDR2 SYDVKM. DNA for the CDR3: TGTGCCAGCAGTTTATCTGGTAGGTGGGGACAGCCAATCTACGAGCAGTACTTC. As protein: CASSLSGRWGQPIYEQYF.

The chain links TRBV5-1 to TRBJ2-7; 7 bases match TRBD1. The germline V gene encodes CDR1 SGHRS and CDR2 YFSETQ. The ends lost 4 bases at V and 7 bases at J; junction bases unmatched: 11. This CDR3 comprises 14 residues. CDR3 bases: TGCGCCAGCAGCCTAAACACAGGGGCGGGTGAGCAGTACTTC. This sequence encodes CASSLNTGAGEQYF.

The chain has TRBV6-5 and TRBJ2-7; TRBD1 agrees at 9 bases. From germline, CDR1 is MNHEY and CDR2 SVGAGI. V dropped 5 bases and J dropped 4; count of bases not matched to a gene: 9. There are 15 residues in the CDR3. CDR3 DNA: TGTGCCAGCAGTACCGCCATGGACAGGGGTTACGAGCAGTACTTC. Encoded protein: CASSTAMDRGYEQYF.

The CDR3 sequence is CASSIGTGPSYGYTF. The CDR3 DNA reads as TGTGCCAGCAGCATCGGGACAGGCCCATCCTACGGCTACACCTTC. This chain joins TRBV9 and TRBJ1-2, with 8 nucleotides matching TRBD1. V was clipped by 4 bases and J by 8 bases; unmatched bases: 13. Germline CDR1 reads SGDLS; CDR2 reads YYNGEE. The CDR3 contains 15 residues.

The chain couples TRBV24-1 to TRBJ2-3; maybe TRBD2 (7 bases). Germline CDR1 reads KGHDR; CDR2 reads SFDVKD. The CDR3 sequence is 16 residues long. Trimming removed 4 bases from V and 4 bases from J, with 17 bases in between. The CDR3 coding sequence is TGTGCCACCAGTGACCCGAGCCGGGGGGCCGCAGATACGCAGTATTTT. Encoded protein: CATSDPSRGAADTQYF.

This clone has just a few counts. The rearrangement links TRBV29-1 to TRBJ1-5, with TRBD1 as a possible D gene (6 bases). V was shortened by 4 bases and J by 3 bases, with 10 bases between the two germline ends. CDR3 size: 13 residues. Germline lookup yields CDR1 SQVTM and CDR2 ANQGSEA. The CDR3 is CSVGTGPNQPQHF. CDR3 nucleotide sequence: TGCAGCGTTGGAACAGGGCCCAATCAGCCCCAGCATTTT.

This rearrangement joins TRBV19 to TRBJ1-1; 9 bases fit TRBD1. With 7 bases clipped from V and 4 bases from J, the junction kept 7 bases outside the gene matches. The CDR3 consists of 14 residues. CDR1 is LNHDA, CDR2 SQIVND, per germline (reference sequence). The CDR3 DNA follows: TGTGCCAGTACCCAGACAGGGGGTGGCACTGAAGCTTTCTTT. It is translated as CASTQTGGGTEAFF.

This chain connects TRBV27 to TRBJ1-6; D is undetermined. This CDR3 is 14 amino acids long. Looked up from germline, CDR1 is MNHEY and CDR2 is SMNVEV (reference sequence). V was cut by 2 bases and J by 11 bases, with 13 bases left in between. The DNA of the CDR3 is TGTGCCAGCAGTTTACTAGGCCTAGCGGCACCCCTCCACTTT. Translation: CASSLLGLAAPLHF.

This clone turned up a few times. The chain couples TRBV5-1 to TRBJ2-7; D unresolved. Trimming left V 1 base short and J 0 bases short, with 8 bases between. In germline, CDR1 is SGHRS, CDR2 YFSETQ. The CDR3 sequence is 14 residues long. In DNA form, the CDR3 reads TGCGCCAGCAGCTTGCAGGCGAGCTCCTACGAGCAGTACTTC. Protein: CASSLQASSYEQYF.

This clone was counted only a few times. V usage is TRBV12-3 or TRBV12-4 and J usage is TRBJ2-1, with D unresolved. The CDR3 is 11 residues long. V was pared by 6 bases and J by 7 bases, with 7 bases between. The DNA of the CDR3 is TGTGCCAGCAGGTCCGGGAATGAGCAGTTCTTC. Its translation: CASRSGNEQFF.